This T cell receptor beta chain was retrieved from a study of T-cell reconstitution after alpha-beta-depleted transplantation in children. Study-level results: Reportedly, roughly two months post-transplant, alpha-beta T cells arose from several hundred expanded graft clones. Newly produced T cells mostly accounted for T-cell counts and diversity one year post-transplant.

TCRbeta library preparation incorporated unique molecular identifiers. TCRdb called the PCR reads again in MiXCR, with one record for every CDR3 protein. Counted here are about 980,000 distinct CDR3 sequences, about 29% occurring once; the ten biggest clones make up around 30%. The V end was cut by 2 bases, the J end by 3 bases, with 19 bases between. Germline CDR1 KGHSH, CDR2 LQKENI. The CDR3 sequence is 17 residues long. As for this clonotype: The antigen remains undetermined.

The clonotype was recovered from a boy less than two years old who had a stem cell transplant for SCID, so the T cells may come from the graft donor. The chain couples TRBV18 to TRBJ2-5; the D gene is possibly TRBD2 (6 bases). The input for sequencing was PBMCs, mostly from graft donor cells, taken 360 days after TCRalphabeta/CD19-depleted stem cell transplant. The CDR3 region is CASSPSRRAGLEETQYF. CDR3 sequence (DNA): TGTGCCAGCTCACCATCCCGTCGGGCGGGGCTCGAAGAGACCCAGTACTTC.